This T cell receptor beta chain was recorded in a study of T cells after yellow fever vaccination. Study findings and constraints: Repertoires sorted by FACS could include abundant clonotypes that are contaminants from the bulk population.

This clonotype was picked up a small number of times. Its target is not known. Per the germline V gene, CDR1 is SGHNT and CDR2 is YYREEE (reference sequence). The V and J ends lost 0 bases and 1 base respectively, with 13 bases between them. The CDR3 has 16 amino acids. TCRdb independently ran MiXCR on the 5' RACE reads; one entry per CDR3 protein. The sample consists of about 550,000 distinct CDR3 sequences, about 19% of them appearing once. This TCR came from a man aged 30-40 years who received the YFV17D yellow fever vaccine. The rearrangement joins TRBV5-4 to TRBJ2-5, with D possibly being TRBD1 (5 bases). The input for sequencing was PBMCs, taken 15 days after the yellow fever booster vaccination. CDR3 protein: CASSLGAQGPQETQYF. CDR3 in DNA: TGTGCCAGCAGCTTGGGAGCTCAGGGCCCCCAAGAGACCCAGTACTTC.